This entry lists 20 T cell receptor beta chains sequenced from one sample in a study of OX40 agonist ivuxolimab in advanced cancers. Measured with immunoSEQ multiplex PCR; TCRdb has only the in-frame clones, and not every one. Here the sample spans around 77,000 clones, about 85% being singletons. The sequences come from CD4+ or CD8+ T cells sorted from blood, collected in a trial of the OX40 agonist ivuxolimab. These receptors were taken from an adult with an advanced solid tumor such as melanoma, head and neck, liver or kidney cancer.

The gene calls are TRBV7-2 and TRBJ2-1, with TRBD2 matching 9 bases. The ends lost 3 bases at V and 6 bases at J; junction bases unmatched: 9. This CDR3 spans 16 amino acids. Germline V gives CDR1 SGHTA, CDR2 FQGNSA. In nucleotides, the CDR3 is TGTGCCAGCAGCTTTGTAGCGGGGGTAAAAGGCAATGAGCAGTTCTTC. It specifies CASSFVAGVKGNEQFF.

This rearrangement joins TRBV6-1 to TRBJ2-2; tentatively, D is TRBD1 (6 bases). CDR1 and CDR2 from the germline V gene are MNHNS and SASEGT. The CDR3 extends over 14 amino acids. The ends were cut back, 8 bases at V and 4 bases at J, with 14 bases in the middle. The CDR3 DNA reads TGTGCCAGCGCCCAGGGGCAGGGCACCGGGGAGCTGTTTTTT. Translation gives CASAQGQGTGELFF.

This chain joins TRBV18 and TRBJ2-1; D call uncertain. Germline V gene data show CDR1 as KGHSH and CDR2 as LQKENI. Trimming stripped 3 bases from V and 7 bases from J, with 7 bases between. CDR3 length equals 12 residues. The CDR3 spells CASSPGSNEQFF. For the CDR3, the DNA is TGTGCCAGCTCACCTGGGTCTAATGAGCAGTTCTTC.

This rearrangement joins TRBV5-1 to TRBJ2-7, with D possibly matching TRBD2 (5 bases). V was shortened by 4 bases and J by 4 bases, with 9 bases between the two germline ends. Germline lookup yields CDR1 SGHRS and CDR2 YFSETQ. The CDR3 loop spans 12 amino acids. The CDR3 protein is CASSVPGYEQYF. The CDR3 DNA reads as TGCGCCAGCAGCGTGCCGGGGTACGAGCAGTACTTC.

This chain connects TRBV7-9 to TRBJ1-1, with D perhaps TRBD1 (6 bases). CDR1 SEHNR and CDR2 FQNEAQ come from the germline V gene (reference sequence). V was trimmed by 5 bases and J by 5 bases, leaving 21 bases between them. There are 16 residues in the CDR3. The CDR3 region has the DNA TGTGCCAGCAGCCAAATGGGCAGGGGTGTATATACTGAAGCTTTCTTT. As protein: CASSQMGRGVYTEAFF.

The chain has TRBV9 and TRBJ2-2, with TRBD1 matching 9 bases. The germline V gene encodes CDR1 SGDLS and CDR2 YYNGEE. This CDR3 contains 16 residues. V dropped 0 bases and J dropped 6; count of bases not matched to a gene: 6. The CDR3 coding sequence is TGTGCCAGCAGCGTAGAGGCGACAGGGGGATCCGGGGAGCTGTTTTTT. Translating it yields CASSVEATGGSGELFF. Full variable domain (missing parts from reference TRBV9 and TRBJ2-2): DSGVTQTPKHLITATGQRVTLRCSPRSGDLSVYWYQQSLDQGLQFLIQYYNGEERAKGNILERFSAQQFPDLHSELNLSSLELGDSALYFCASSVEATGGSGELFFGEGSRLTVL.

This clone showed up just once. V usage is TRBV5-4 and J usage is TRBJ2-3; the match to TRBD1 covers 9 bases. The CDR3 runs to 16 residues. J gave up 4 bases and V 4 bases, and 10 bases lay outside the gene matches. The V gene's germline CDR1 is SGHNT and CDR2 YYREEE (reference sequence). DNA for the CDR3: TGTGCCAGCAGCAGAACAGGGGGCGTACGTCCAGATACGCAGTATTTT. Translating it yields CASSRTGGVRPDTQYF.

The chain links TRBV27 to TRBJ1-2; 10 bases are a match to TRBD1. Germline-derived CDR1 and CDR2 are MNHEY and SMNVEV (reference sequence). V dropped 6 bases and J dropped 8; count of bases not matched to a gene: 6. The CDR3 has 13 residues. The CDR3 here is CASSPDRGRGYTF. Here the CDR3 DNA reads TGTGCCAGCAGCCCAGACAGGGGGCGGGGCTACACCTTC.

The chain is built from TRBV4-3 and TRBJ2-6; unclear D gene. Per the germline V gene, CDR1 is LGHNA and CDR2 is YSLEER. Trimming shortened V by 4 bases and J by 1 base, and 8 bases separated the two germline ends. This CDR3 is 15 amino acids long. Written as DNA, the CDR3 is TGCGCCAGCAGCCCTACCGTGTCTGGGGCCAACGTCCTGACTTTC. Translation: CASSPTVSGANVLTF.

The J gene is TRBJ1-4, the V gene TRBV7-9, with unresolved D. This CDR3 is built from 16 residues. Germline CDR1 and CDR2: SEHNR and FQNEAQ (reference sequence). Trimming pared 0 bases from V and 4 bases from J, leaving 12 bases between. The CDR3 bases are TGTGCCAGCAGCTTAGCCCCGGGGAGAGGTAATGAAAAACTGTTTTTT. Encoded protein: CASSLAPGRGNEKLFF.

The rearrangement joins TRBV18 to TRBJ2-1; no definite D call. Trimming cost V 6 bases and J 6 bases, with 12 bases left between them. Germline V lookup: CDR1 KGHSH, CDR2 LQKENI. This CDR3 contains 13 residues. The CDR3 region is CASSPTVFNEQFF. CDR3 sequence (DNA): TGTGCCAGCTCGCCTACGGTCTTCAATGAGCAGTTCTTC.

The V and J genes are TRBV7-9 and TRBJ1-3; no clear D. This CDR3 has 14 amino acids. The V gene's germline CDR1 is SEHNR and CDR2 FQNEAQ (reference sequence). The V end was cut by 8 bases, the J end by 3 bases, with 14 bases between. The CDR3 DNA sequence: TGTGCCAGCTTATCTACGGGTGGTGGAAACACCATATATTTT. Translating gives CASLSTGGGNTIYF. Full variable domain (outside the CDR3, taken from reference TRBV7-9 and TRBJ1-3): DTGVSQNPRHKITKRGQNVTFRCDPISEHNRLYWYRQTLGQGPEFLTYFQNEAQLEKSRLLSDRFSAERPKGSFSTLEIQRTEQGDSAMYLCASLSTGGGNTIYFGEGSWLTVV.

The V call is TRBV7-8, the J call TRBJ2-2, with D possibly being TRBD1 or TRBD2 (5 bases each). This CDR3 has 15 residues. Trimming stripped 5 bases from V and 4 bases from J, with 14 bases between. Germline lookup yields CDR1 SGHVS and CDR2 FQNEAQ. CDR3 protein: CASSGSGGGTGELFF. In nucleotides, the CDR3 is TGTGCCAGCAGCGGGAGCGGTGGGGGCACCGGGGAGCTGTTTTTT.

J is TRBJ2-7 and V is TRBV11-2, with 8 bases lining up with TRBD2. The junction had 6 bases not matched to a gene; V was cut back by 2 bases and J by 3 bases. Germline V gene sequence: CDR1 SGHAT, CDR2 FQNNGV. The CDR3 sequence is 15 residues long. In nucleotides, the CDR3 is TGTGCCAGCAGCTTAACGGTCGGGAGGGGCTACGAGCAGTACTTC. This translates into CASSLTVGRGYEQYF.

This clone has just one count. The J gene is TRBJ2-2, the V gene TRBV5-6; D is uncertain. From germline, CDR1 is SGHDT and CDR2 YYEEEE. V was shortened by 1 base and J by 2 bases, with 12 bases between the two germline ends. This CDR3 region has 16 residues. The CDR3 DNA is TGTGCCAGCAGCTTGTTCCAGACTCTAAACACCGGGGAGCTGTTTTTT. It encodes CASSLFQTLNTGELFF. The complete variable domain, with remaining parts taken from reference TRBV5-6 and TRBJ2-2, reads DAGVTQSPTHLIKTRGQQVTLRCSPKSGHDTVSWYQQALGQGPQFIFQYYEEEERQRGNFPDRFSGHQFPNYSSELNVNALLLGDSALYLCASSLFQTLNTGELFFGEGSRLTVL.

V and J are TRBV7-2 and TRBJ1-2; D may be TRBD1 (5 bases). V shed 3 bases and J shed 5 bases, with 10 bases lying between them. The CDR3 extends over 13 amino acids. Looked up from germline, CDR1 is SGHTA and CDR2 is FQGNSA. CDR3 region: CASSFMGGYGYTF. The CDR3 bases are TGTGCCAGCAGCTTTATGGGGGGGTATGGCTACACCTTC.

V is TRBV9 and J is TRBJ1-1; D unresolved. V lost 3 bases and J lost 1, with 10 bases in between. The CDR3 extends over 14 amino acids. The germline V gene has CDR1 SGDLS and CDR2 YYNGEE. CDR3 DNA sequence: TGTGCCAGCAGCGCCTATTATGGGAACACTGAAGCTTTCTTT. Translating gives CASSAYYGNTEAFF.

This clone has more than one count but fewer than ten. This chain joins TRBV28 and TRBJ1-5; no clear D gene. The CDR3 is 12 amino acids. The germline V gene encodes CDR1 MDHEN and CDR2 SYDVKM. Trimming stripped 8 bases from V and 2 bases from J, with 7 bases between. The CDR3 loop reads CASAVGNQPQHF. The CDR3 DNA sequence: TGTGCCAGCGCCGTTGGCAATCAGCCCCAGCATTTT.

J is TRBJ2-7 and V is TRBV7-9, with 8 bases that match TRBD2. The CDR3 is 16 residues long. V lost 3 bases to trimming and J lost 2 bases; unmatched junction nucleotides: 9. Germline loops: CDR1 SEHNR, CDR2 FQNEAQ (reference sequence). The chain's CDR3 is CASSLRSSGGTYEQYF. As DNA, the CDR3 is TGTGCCAGCAGCTTGAGGTCCAGCGGGGGAACCTACGAGCAGTACTTC.

The gene calls are TRBV11-1 and TRBJ2-1; unclear D gene. Germline V gene sequence: CDR1 SGHAT, CDR2 FQDESV (reference sequence). The ends were cut back, 5 bases at V and 7 bases at J, with 9 bases in the middle. The CDR3 consists of 12 residues. CDR3 loop: CASSILANEQFF. As DNA, the CDR3 is TGTGCCAGCAGCATCCTTGCGAATGAGCAGTTCTTC.